Presented here are 8 T cell receptor beta chains from one specimen sequenced in a study of T cell repertoires in cytomegalovirus infection. Each CDR3 protein gets one entry after TCRdb re-called the reads with MiXCR. The profile shows approximately 340,000 distinct CDR3 sequences, 29% of them singletons. No antigen has been assigned to these receptors. This material consisted of cultured PBMCs, taken from culture after CMV antigen stimulation. The receptor set was obtained from a human donor in good health (CMV status not recorded). Some clones in this sample may be carry-over from other donors' samples.

This clonotype was observed many times. The gene calls are TRBV7-8 and TRBJ2-1; 8 bases line up with TRBD2. The CDR3 is 17 residues long. V shed 2 bases, J shed 5 bases, and the junction held 11 bases outside the gene matches. Germline V gene lookup returns CDR1 SGHVS and CDR2 FQNEAQ. In DNA form, the CDR3 reads TGTGCCAGCAGCTTACCGCCTAGCGGGTGGGTGAACAATGAGCAGTTCTTC. It codes for CASSLPPSGWVNNEQFF.

The count of this clonotype is one. The chain carries TRBV6-1 and TRBJ2-1, with D uncertain. The germline V gene has CDR1 MNHNS and CDR2 SASEGT. This CDR3 has 14 residues. V shed 3 bases and J shed 8 bases, with 14 bases lying between them. The CDR3 bases are TGTGCCAGCAGTGATGTACTACTTGCAGATGAGCAGTTCTTC. Translating gives CASSDVLLADEQFF.

The genes are TRBV7-6 and TRBJ2-7; 10 positions agree with TRBD2. Germline trimming cut 1 base from V and 5 bases from J; bases unmatched to any gene: 11. This CDR3 comprises 17 residues. From germline, CDR1 is SGHVS and CDR2 FNYEAQ. CDR3 bases: TGTGCCAGCAGCTTAGATCATTGGACTAGCGGTTCAAACGAGCAGTACTTC. Protein product: CASSLDHWTSGSNEQYF.

The gene calls are TRBV7-4 and TRBJ2-1; 15 nucleotides align to TRBD2. The CDR3 is 17 amino acids. The germline gives CDR1 SGHVT, CDR2 SQSDAQ. V lost 5 bases, J lost 8 bases, and 10 bases stayed unmatched. CDR3 protein: CASSLRTSGRAEDEQFF. In nucleotides, the CDR3 is TGTGCCAGCAGCCTTCGGACTAGCGGGAGGGCCGAGGATGAGCAGTTCTTC.

This clonotype was recorded a few times. The chain employs TRBV7-2 and TRBJ2-1; D gene uncertain. Trimming took off 1 base at V and 6 bases at J, with 16 bases between the two ends. The CDR3 has 16 residues. Germline values: CDR1 SGHTA, CDR2 FQGNSA. The CDR3 region is CASSLDPGGSINEQFF. Written as DNA, the CDR3 is TGTGCCAGCAGCTTAGACCCGGGCGGCTCTATCAATGAGCAGTTCTTC.

The V gene is TRBV20-1, the J gene TRBJ2-5; 14 nucleotides align to TRBD2. Germline V gives CDR1 DFQATT, CDR2 SNEGSKA (reference sequence). This CDR3 is 18 amino acids long. J gave up 0 bases and V 6 bases, and 12 bases lay outside the gene matches. The CDR3 loop is CSAADRLAGGWYQETQYF. The CDR3 region has the DNA TGCAGTGCCGCAGATAGACTAGCGGGGGGGTGGTACCAAGAGACCCAGTACTTC.

This clonotype was found a few times. The chain links TRBV28 to TRBJ2-7, with 9 bases fitting TRBD1. The germline V gene has CDR1 MDHEN and CDR2 SYDVKM. Trimming at V came to 4 bases and at J to 5 bases, leaving 9 bases not matched to a gene. CDR3 length equals 15 residues. This chain's CDR3 is CASSWTGTGINEQYF. The CDR3 bases are TGTGCCAGCAGTTGGACCGGGACAGGGATTAACGAGCAGTACTTC.

Notes on this clonotype: A junction boundary mismatches the germline segment, possibly from a read error. This chain connects TRBV7-9 to TRBJ1-2, with 7 bases identical to TRBD1. The germline gives CDR1 SEHNR, CDR2 FQNEAQ (reference sequence). The CDR3 contains 14 residues. The CDR3: CARSSGQANYGYTF. The DNA of the CDR3 is TGTGCCCGCAGCTCAGGACAGGCTAACTATGGCTACACCTTC.